A selection of T cell receptor beta chains follows, all from one sample in a study of T cells in Graves' hyperthyroidism and ophthalmopathy. TCRdb recomputed calls from the multiplex PCR reads with MiXCR, one row per CDR3 protein. The sample lists about 610,000 distinct CDR3 sequences, more than 15% occurring once. Sequenced input: blood. These receptors all come from a middle-aged woman with Graves' ophthalmopathy. CDR3s include the opening cysteine and the closing phenylalanine or tryptophan. The D gene is left open where the match is weak. Clone sizes are given selectively: once, few, many, or a class where the clone is expanded.

CDR3nt,CDR3aa,v_gene,d_gene,j_gene,abundance
TGTGCCAGCAGCCCCTCACCCGACGGCTTCGTCTCTGGGGCCAACGTCCTGACTTTC,CASSPSPDGFVSGANVLTF,TRBV7-9,-,TRBJ2-6,few
TGCAGTGCCAGCAGTTACAGGGTAGCGGGGGGCGTATGGGAGCAGTTCTTC,CSASSYRVAGGVWEQFF,TRBV20-1,TRBD2,TRBJ2-1,-
TGCCAGGGTCGGGGCTACAATGAGCAGTTCTTC,CQGRGYNEQFF,TRBV29-1,-,TRBJ2-1,few
TGTGCCATCAGTGCCCAGCGGGGGAACAATGAGCAGTTCTTC,CAISAQRGNNEQFF,TRBV10-3,TRBD2,TRBJ2-1,many
TGTGCCAGCAGCCAAGACCAGAGGGGTGGCTACACCTTC,CASSQDQRGGYTF,TRBV4-2,-,TRBJ1-2,-
TGCGCCAGCAGCGCGCACTATGGGACCACTGAAGCTTTCTTT,CASSAHYGTTEAFF,TRBV5-1,-,TRBJ1-1,many
TGTGCCAGCAGTCGCCAGGGGGCCTATGTAGGCTACACCTTC,CASSRQGAYVGYTF,TRBV6-1,TRBD1,TRBJ1-2,-
TGCAGTGCTAGACTAGCGGGAGGCTCCGGGGAGCTGTTTTTT,CSARLAGGSGELFF,TRBV20-1,TRBD2,TRBJ2-2,-
TGCAGTGCTAGGCTAGCGGGCTTCAATGAGCAGTTCTTC,CSARLAGFNEQFF,TRBV20-1,TRBD2,TRBJ2-1,many
TGTGCCAGCAGCCAGGTACTCGGGACTGGTTACAATGAGCAGTTCTTC,CASSQVLGTGYNEQFF,TRBV4-2,-,TRBJ2-1,-
TGCAGTGCTATCACGGGAGGGCCGCTCGTGCAGTACTTC,CSAITGGPLVQYF,TRBV20-1,TRBD2,TRBJ2-7,few
TGTGCCAGCAAGTTTCGGGGTGGCTACACCTTC,CASKFRGGYTF,TRBV28,-,TRBJ1-2,many
TGTGCCAGCAGCTTTGGCGGGGGGACTAACACCGGGGAGCTGTTTTTT,CASSFGGGTNTGELFF,TRBV5-5,TRBD2,TRBJ2-2,-
TGTGCCAGCAGAGATTGGGGGGATACAGATACGCAGTATTTT,CASRDWGDTDTQYF,TRBV27,-,TRBJ2-3,few
TGTGCCTGGAGTGTTAGGCGGGAGCCCTACGAGCAGTACTTC,CAWSVRREPYEQYF,TRBV30,TRBD2,TRBJ2-7,many
TGCGCCAGCAGCCAAACGGACAGGGGAAATGAAAAACTGTTTTTT,CASSQTDRGNEKLFF,TRBV4-1,TRBD1,TRBJ1-4,-
TGTGCCAGCAGGACCTCAGACTCAGATACGCAGTATTTT,CASRTSDSDTQYF,TRBV2,-,TRBJ2-3,many
TGCAGTGCCGTACACCGGGACATCGGCAGGACCCAGTACTTC,CSAVHRDIGRTQYF,TRBV20-1,-,TRBJ2-5,many
TGCAGCGTCACCGGGACCGAGCCCTACGAGCAGTACTTC,CSVTGTEPYEQYF,TRBV29-1,-,TRBJ2-7,many
TGTGCCAGCAGACAGGACAGTTCTGAAAAACTGTTTTTT,CASRQDSSEKLFF,TRBV6-1,-,TRBJ1-4,many
TGTGCCAGCAGGGGGGTTGGCTCCTACGAGCAGTACTTC,CASRGVGSYEQYF,TRBV28,-,TRBJ2-7,many
TGTGCCAGCAGTTACTCGAGAGTTGAGCAGTTCTTC,CASSYSRVEQFF,TRBV6-5,-,TRBJ2-1,-
TGTGCCAGCAAATGGTCCCTTTCACCCCTCCACTTT,CASKWSLSPLHF,TRBV2,-,TRBJ1-6,-
TGTGCCAGCAGTCTCCACGAAAGTCGGGGAACTGATACCTACGAGCAGTACTTC,CASSLHESRGTDTYEQYF,TRBV27,-,TRBJ2-7,many
TGCAGCGTTGAAAAGGGACGATACACTGAAGCTTTCTTT,CSVEKGRYTEAFF,TRBV29-1,-,TRBJ1-1,-
TGTGCCAGCAGCTTGGTCTCGAGCTCCTACAATGAGCAGTTCTTC,CASSLVSSSYNEQFF,TRBV7-9,-,TRBJ2-1,few
TGTGCCAGCTCACCAATGCTTAGTACCCAAGAGACCCAGTACTTC,CASSPMLSTQETQYF,TRBV18,-,TRBJ2-5,-
TGCGCCAGCAGCCAACTTCAGGGTTATTTGAACACTGAAGCTTTCTTT,CASSQLQGYLNTEAFF,TRBV4-1,-,TRBJ1-1,-
TGTGCCAGCAGCTCGCCGGGACAGGGGGTCGGAGTCGGTGGCTACACCTTC,CASSSPGQGVGVGGYTF,TRBV28,TRBD1,TRBJ1-2,few
TGCGCCAGCAGCCGGGGACTAGCGGGAGGAGATACGCAGTATTTT,CASSRGLAGGDTQYF,TRBV5-1,TRBD2,TRBJ2-3,many
TGTGCCTGGAGTAGGCGGGGACCTCAGATAACGCAGTATTTT,CAWSRRGPQITQYF,TRBV30,-,TRBJ2-3,many
TGTGCCAGAAAGGGACTAGCGGGAGATCATGAGCAGTTCTTC,CARKGLAGDHEQFF,TRBV2,TRBD2,TRBJ2-1,-
TGTGCCAGCAGCCTCGGGGGGCACACAGATACGCAGTATTTT,CASSLGGHTDTQYF,TRBV7-3,-,TRBJ2-3,many
TGTGCCAGCTCACTACCGGCCTCGGGGTACGAGCAGTACTTC,CASSLPASGYEQYF,TRBV18,-,TRBJ2-7,-
TGTGCCAGCAGCTTATCAACAGGGGACTCCTACGAGCAGTACTTC,CASSLSTGDSYEQYF,TRBV7-2,TRBD1,TRBJ2-7,few
TGTGCCAGCTCACCAAACGACTTTTCTTCCGAGCAGTACTTC,CASSPNDFSSEQYF,TRBV18,-,TRBJ2-7,many
TGTGCCAGCAGTCCCGGGGGGCTAGCCGCCTACAATGAGCAGTTCTTC,CASSPGGLAAYNEQFF,TRBV28,-,TRBJ2-1,many
TGCAGTGCTAGAGCTCCCCGGGGCTACGAGCAGTACTTC,CSARAPRGYEQYF,TRBV20-1,-,TRBJ2-7,-
TGTGCCAGCAAGAAGGGGGGGAACCAAGAGACCCAGTACTTC,CASKKGGNQETQYF,TRBV28,-,TRBJ2-5,many
TGTGCCAGCAGAGGTATTGAGTGGGGCTACACCTTC,CASRGIEWGYTF,TRBV2,-,TRBJ1-2,many
TGCAGTGCTAGAGCGGAAGGAAATCAGCCCCAGCATTTT,CSARAEGNQPQHF,TRBV20-1,-,TRBJ1-5,many
TGTGCCAGCAGCGATAGGACAGCTAACTATGGCTACACCTTC,CASSDRTANYGYTF,TRBV2,-,TRBJ1-2,many
TGCAGCGTTGAAGATCCGGCAGGGGTTTCGGCAGATACGCAGTATTTT,CSVEDPAGVSADTQYF,TRBV29-1,-,TRBJ2-3,few
TGTGCCAGCAGCTTAGAAATTTCCAGCGGGAAGAACACCGGGGAGCTGTTTTTT,CASSLEISSGKNTGELFF,TRBV7-9,TRBD2,TRBJ2-2,few
TGCAGTGCTCAGGGCGCGACAGATTATAATTCACCCCTCCACTTT,CSAQGATDYNSPLHF,TRBV20-1,-,TRBJ1-6,-
TGTGCCAGCAGCTTGCGAGGGAGTGGCACCTACGAGCAGTACTTC,CASSLRGSGTYEQYF,TRBV13,-,TRBJ2-7,many
TGCAGTGCTAGGGTCTTTGCGAACTCTGAAGCTTTCTTT,CSARVFANSEAFF,TRBV20-1,-,TRBJ1-1,many
TGTGCCAGCAGCCAAGTTCGTAACACTGAAGCTCTCTTT,CASSQVRNTEALF,TRBV3-1,-,TRBJ1-1,-
TGTGCCAGCAGTCAAGAAAGAGAGAATTCACCCCTCCACTTT,CASSQERENSPLHF,TRBV7-9,-,TRBJ1-6,-
TGCAGTGCTAGAGATCCCCTAGGTTCGGCCTACAATGAGCAGTTCTTC,CSARDPLGSAYNEQFF,TRBV20-1,-,TRBJ2-1,many
TGTGCCAGCAGTGACCCGGGCCCGCCGAACACTGAAGCTTTCTTT,CASSDPGPPNTEAFF,TRBV2,-,TRBJ1-1,many
TGCAGTGCTAGAGAGGGGACTAGCGGGAGGGGAACCTCCTACGAGCAGTACTTC,CSAREGTSGRGTSYEQYF,TRBV20-1,TRBD2,TRBJ2-7,-
TGCAGTGCTAGAGAGATCAGGGCTTTGAACACTGAAGCTTTCTTT,CSAREIRALNTEAFF,TRBV20-1,-,TRBJ1-1,many
TGTGCCACCATCTCTCTGGGGGAGCCCTACCTCTCTGGGGCCAACGTCCTGACTTTC,CATISLGEPYLSGANVLTF,TRBV28,-,TRBJ2-6,-
TGTGCCAGCAGCTTGGCCCAGGGGCGGTACAATGAGCAGTTCTTC,CASSLAQGRYNEQFF,TRBV5-5,-,TRBJ2-1,many